This T cell receptor beta chain was identified during a study of OX40 agonist ivuxolimab in advanced cancers. About the study: Dosing consisted of intravenous ivuxolimab at 0.01 to 10 mg/kg every 2 weeks. Participants averaged 60 years of age (range about 23 to 79) and were around 80% male. Study findings and constraints: Expanded peripheral T cell antigen specificity was not determined.

This clone showed up just a few times. The target antigen is unknown. Exclusion of a patient followed from autoimmune disease history or systemic immunosuppression. The CDR3 sequence is 13 residues long. The V gene's germline CDR1 is SEHNR and CDR2 FQNEAQ (reference sequence). Trimming removed 5 bases from V and 1 base from J; junction bases left unmatched: 0. Profiling relied on immunoSEQ multiplex PCR, and the TCRdb table lists in-frame clones only, not all of them. The table has around 50,000 clones, around nine tenths seen once; the top ten hold about 0.68%. The input for sequencing was CD4+ or CD8+ T cells sorted from blood, taken in a trial of the OX40 agonist ivuxolimab. This TCR derives from an adult with an advanced solid tumor such as melanoma, head and neck, liver or kidney cancer. V is TRBV7-9 and J is TRBJ2-7; TRBD2 matches 9 bases. The CDR3 DNA is TGTGCCAGCAGCACTAGCGGGTCCTACGAGCAGTACTTC. It translates to CASSTSGSYEQYF.